The 2 T cell receptor beta chains below come from one sample, sequenced in a study of response to subunit inactivated influenza vaccine. TCRdb recomputed calls from the RT-PCR reads with MiXCR, one row per CDR3 protein. The sample has about 570,000 distinct CDR3 sequences; around 11% are singletons. Specimen: PBMCs from blood, collected on the day of vaccination. The source of these receptors is a man aged 50 or older who received an inactivated influenza vaccine.

This clonotype came up a few times. The V call is TRBV20-1, the J call TRBJ2-7; D remains unclear. The V and J ends lost 1 base and 2 bases respectively, with 9 bases between them. This CDR3 is built from 13 residues. The germline V gene has CDR1 DFQATT and CDR2 SNEGSKA (reference sequence). The CDR3 nucleotides are TGCAGTGCTAGAGTCCGAAGACCCTACGAGCAGTACTTC. Residues: CSARVRRPYEQYF.

This clonotype has a handful of counts. The chain couples TRBV5-1 to TRBJ2-3; TRBD1 agrees at 8 bases. Germline assignment: CDR1 SGHRS and CDR2 YFSETQ. This CDR3 has 14 residues. J was trimmed by 10 bases and V by 5 bases; bases with no gene match: 12. The CDR3 region has the DNA TGCGCCAGCAGAAAGGACAGGGCCGGGGAATCGCAGTATTTT. It is translated as CASRKDRAGESQYF.